Included here is one TCR beta chain sequence, with context. The data belong to a study of OX40 agonist ivuxolimab in advanced cancers. Clones were sequenced by immunoSEQ multiplex PCR, and TCRdb holds only the in-frame ones, with some missing. This table has approximately 58,000 clones, 86% appearing once. The clonotype comes from an adult with an advanced solid tumor such as melanoma, head and neck, liver or kidney cancer. Sequencing was performed on CD4+ or CD8+ T cells sorted from blood, taken in a trial of the OX40 agonist ivuxolimab.

The CDR3 spells CASSLTGVSNQPQHF. CDR3 DNA sequence: TGTGCCAGCAGTTTAACAGGGGTAAGCAATCAGCCCCAGCATTTT. The chain employs TRBV27 and TRBJ1-5, with TRBD1 matching over 7 bases. Germline V CDR1 and CDR2: MNHEY, SMNVEV (reference sequence). Unmatched junction bases numbered 2, after V lost 2 bases and J lost 1 base. The CDR3 has 15 amino acids.